These T cell receptor beta chains were read from a single sample in a study of T cell repertoires in cytomegalovirus infection. TCRdb processed the reads anew with MiXCR; each CDR3 protein has one entry. The table lists roughly 220,000 distinct CDR3 sequences, approximately 40% of them singletons. These receptors' targets are unknown. The source material was CD8+ T cells from cultured PBMCs, sampled from culture after CMV antigen stimulation. The receptors here all came from a human donor in good health (CMV status not recorded). Some clones in this sample may be carry-over from other donors' samples. Both conserved end residues are part of each CDR3. A D gene is named only where the DNA matches it firmly.

J	V	D	CDR3
TRBJ1-1	TRBV7-6	.	CASSLDGAMNTEAFF
TRBJ1-5	TRBV10-2	.	CASSESTYQPQHF
TRBJ1-3	TRBV28	.	CASTTLIEAPTGNTIYF
TRBJ2-5	TRBV7-7	.	CASSLEPSSKTQYF
TRBJ1-5	TRBV28	.	CASSLTRNQPQHF
TRBJ2-7	TRBV20-1	.	CSARARGGSEQYF
TRBJ2-1	TRBV15	.	CATSRDRRQQFF
TRBJ1-5	TRBV7-6	TRBD1	CASSAPGQGFHQPQHF
TRBJ2-7	TRBV20-1	.	CSAREIGGFYEQYF
TRBJ2-2	TRBV7-9	.	CASSPRQGAGELFF
TRBJ2-2	TRBV27	.	CATQGYANTGELFF
TRBJ2-7	TRBV2	TRBD2	CASSDASGSYEQYF
TRBJ2-3	TRBV7-8	TRBD2	CASSPSRLAGGDTQYF
TRBJ1-2	TRBV6-6	TRBD1	CASSRGTGRNELDGYTF
TRBJ1-1	TRBV11-2	.	CASSFILGGPNTEAFF
TRBJ2-1	TRBV12-3/TRBV12-4	.	CASTMGGKVYNEQFF
TRBJ1-2	TRBV6-2/TRBV6-3	.	CASSYSAEDYYGYTF
TRBJ2-7	TRBV27	TRBD1	CASSLDLGTANEQYF
TRBJ2-7	TRBV7-6	.	CASSLGDGAYEQYF
TRBJ2-1	TRBV27	.	CASSHSLNEQFF